This entry concerns a single T cell receptor (beta chain). This entry comes from a study of neoadjuvant anti-PD-1 for oral cavity cancer. Time point noted: after neoadjuvant nivolumab, at surgical resection. Assay: immunoSEQ multiplex PCR; the TCRdb copy retains only in-frame clones and omits some. Of tens of thousands of clones in the sample, roughly 77% were seen once. The TCR sequence derives from a person between 40 and 80 years old with oral cavity squamous cell carcinoma. The sequencing here drew on PBMCs, taken after nivolumab (anti-PD-1) treatment.

This chain's CDR3 is CASSISSRQQFF. DNA for the CDR3: TGTGCCAGTAGTATAAGCTCCCGTCAGCAGTTCTTC. The chain carries TRBV19 and TRBJ2-1, with no clear D. From germline, CDR1 is LNHDA and CDR2 SQIVND (reference sequence). CDR3 length equals 12 residues. V was pared by 2 bases and J by 11 bases, with 10 bases between.